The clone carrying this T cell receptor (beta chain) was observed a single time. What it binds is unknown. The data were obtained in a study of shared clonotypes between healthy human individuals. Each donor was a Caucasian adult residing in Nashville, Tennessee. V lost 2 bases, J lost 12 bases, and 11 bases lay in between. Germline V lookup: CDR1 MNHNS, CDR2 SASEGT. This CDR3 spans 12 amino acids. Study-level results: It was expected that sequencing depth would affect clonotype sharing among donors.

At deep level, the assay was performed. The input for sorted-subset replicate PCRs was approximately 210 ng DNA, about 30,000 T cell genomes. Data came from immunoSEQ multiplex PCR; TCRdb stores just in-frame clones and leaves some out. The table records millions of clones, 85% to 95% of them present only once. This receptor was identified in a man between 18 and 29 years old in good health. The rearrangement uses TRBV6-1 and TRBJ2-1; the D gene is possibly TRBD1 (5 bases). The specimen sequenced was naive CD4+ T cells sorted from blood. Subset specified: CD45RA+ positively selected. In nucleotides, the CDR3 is TGTGCCAGCAGTGAACTGGGGCCCTGGCAGTTCTTC. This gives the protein CASSELGPWQFF.